These T cell receptor beta chains were read from a single sample in a study of metastatic and nonmetastatic thyroid tumors. Using MiXCR, TCRdb reanalyzed the PCR reads. Of approximately 15,000 clones listed, about 20% were seen once; the top ten hold around a fifth. Sequenced input: adjacent normal tissue. The receptor set was obtained from a female donor with papillary thyroid cancer or a benign thyroid nodule (not recorded which). Some clones in this sample may be carry-over from other donors' samples. The CDR3 runs from the conserved cysteine through the conserved F or W. A D gene is named only where the DNA matches it firmly. Not every row has a clone size; where given, it reads once, few, many or a size class.

d_call	clone_size	j_call	v_call	cdr3_aa	cdr3_nt
TRBD1	few	TRBJ1-5	TRBV27	CASSLNRGRSIQPQHF	TGTGCCAGCAGTTTAAACAGGGGGCGCTCCATTCAGCCCCAGCATTTT
NA	many	TRBJ1-4	TRBV12-3/TRBV12-4	CASSLKRNEKLFF	TGTGCCAGCAGTTTAAAAAGGAATGAAAAACTGTTTTTT
NA	few	TRBJ2-7	TRBV7-2	CASSFKYLSSYEQYF	TGTGCCAGCAGCTTCAAATACTTGAGCTCCTACGAGCAGTACTTC
TRBD1	NA	TRBJ1-1	TRBV12-3/TRBV12-4	CASSFGQGKNTEAFF	TGTGCCAGCAGTTTTGGACAGGGGAAAAACACTGAAGCTTTCTTT
TRBD1	few	TRBJ2-3	TRBV30	CACVPDREWGTDTQYF	TGTGCCTGCGTCCCTGACAGGGAATGGGGCACAGATACGCAGTATTTT
TRBD2	NA	TRBJ2-7	TRBV3-1	CASSPGLAGARYEQYF	TGTGCCAGCAGCCCAGGACTAGCGGGAGCTAGGTACGAGCAGTACTTC
TRBD1	NA	TRBJ1-2	TRBV7-2	CASSLAGGQGYCYTF	TGTGCCAGCAGCTTAGCGGGGGGACAGGGCTATTGCTACACCTTC
NA	few	TRBJ1-3	TRBV13	CASSLEAGSGNTIYF	TGTGCCAGCAGCTTAGAAGCGGGGTCTGGAAACACCATATATTTT
NA	NA	TRBJ1-6	TRBV11-2	CASSLGRGGNSPLHF	TGTGCCAGCAGCTTAGGCAGGGGTGGAAATTCACCCCTCCACTTT
TRBD1	few	TRBJ2-7	TRBV28	CASRPSTGTYEQYF	TGTGCCAGCAGACCATCGACAGGGACCTACGAGCAGTACTTC
NA	few	TRBJ1-4	TRBV30	CAWSVRQGKEKLFF	TGTGCCTGGAGTGTACGGCAGGGGAAGGAAAAACTGTTTTTT
NA	NA	TRBJ2-2	TRBV7-6	CASSLGTEYTGELFF	TGTGCCAGCAGCTTAGGGACAGAATACACCGGGGAGCTGTTTTTT
NA	NA	TRBJ1-1	TRBV5-1	CASGLGGNTEAFF	TGCGCCAGCGGCTTAGGGGGGAACACTGAAGCTTTCTTT
NA	few	TRBJ1-1	TRBV20-1	CSARPGGNTEAFF	TGCAGTGCTCGCCCGGGGGGAAACACTGAAGCTTTCTTT
NA	large	TRBJ2-5	TRBV27	CASGKSPWETQYF	TGTGCCAGCGGTAAATCCCCCTGGGAGACCCAGTACTTC
NA	few	TRBJ2-5	TRBV5-1	CASSFRGQETQYF	TGCGCCAGCAGCTTCCGGGGGCAAGAGACCCAGTACTTC
TRBD2	few	TRBJ2-1	TRBV30	CACKGTSNEQFF	TGTGCCTGTAAGGGGACTAGCAATGAGCAGTTCTTC
TRBD2	NA	TRBJ2-7	TRBV24-1	CATSDFGTSGSIEQYF	TGTGCCACCAGTGACTTCGGGACTAGCGGGAGTATCGAGCAGTACTTC
NA	few	TRBJ1-1	TRBV27	CASSFGVENTEAFF	TGTGCCAGCAGTTTTGGTGTGGAGAACACTGAAGCTTTCTTT
NA	NA	TRBJ1-2	TRBV20-1	CSASSGYGYTF	TGCAGTGCTAGTAGTGGCTATGGCTACACCTTC
NA	NA	TRBJ2-3	TRBV20-1	CSAPRRGYLGDTQYF	TGCAGTGCCCCCCGACGAGGTTATTTAGGGGATACGCAGTATTTT
TRBD2	NA	TRBJ2-3	TRBV7-6	CASSLGLAPDTQYF	TGTGCCAGCAGCTTGGGACTAGCCCCAGATACGCAGTATTTT